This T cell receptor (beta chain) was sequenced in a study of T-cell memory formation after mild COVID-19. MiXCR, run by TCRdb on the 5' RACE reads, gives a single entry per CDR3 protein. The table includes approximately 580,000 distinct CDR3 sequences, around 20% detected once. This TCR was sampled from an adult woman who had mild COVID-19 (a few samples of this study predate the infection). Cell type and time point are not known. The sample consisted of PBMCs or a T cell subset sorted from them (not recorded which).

CDR3 region: CASSLGGLPTDTQYF. CDR3 coding DNA: TGTGCCAGCAGCTTAGGTGGCCTTCCCACAGATACGCAGTATTTT. The rearrangement joins TRBV7-2 to TRBJ2-3, with D unclear. CDR1 and CDR2 from the germline V gene are SGHTA and FQGNSA. The ends were cut back, 1 base at V and 2 bases at J, with 10 bases in the middle. The CDR3 contains 15 residues.